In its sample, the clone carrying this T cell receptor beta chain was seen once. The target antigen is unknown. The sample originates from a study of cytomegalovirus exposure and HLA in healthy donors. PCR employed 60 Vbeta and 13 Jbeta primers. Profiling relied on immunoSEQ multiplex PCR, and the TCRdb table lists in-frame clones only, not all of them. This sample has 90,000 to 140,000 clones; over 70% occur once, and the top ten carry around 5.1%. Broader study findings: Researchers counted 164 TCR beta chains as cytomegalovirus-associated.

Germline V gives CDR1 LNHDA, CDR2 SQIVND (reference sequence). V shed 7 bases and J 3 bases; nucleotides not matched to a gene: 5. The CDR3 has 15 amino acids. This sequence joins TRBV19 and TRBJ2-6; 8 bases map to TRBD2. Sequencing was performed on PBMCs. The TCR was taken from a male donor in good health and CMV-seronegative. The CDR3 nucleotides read TGTGCCAGTAAGGCGGGGGGTGGTGGGGCCAACGTCCTGACTTTC. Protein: CASKAGGGGANVLTF.